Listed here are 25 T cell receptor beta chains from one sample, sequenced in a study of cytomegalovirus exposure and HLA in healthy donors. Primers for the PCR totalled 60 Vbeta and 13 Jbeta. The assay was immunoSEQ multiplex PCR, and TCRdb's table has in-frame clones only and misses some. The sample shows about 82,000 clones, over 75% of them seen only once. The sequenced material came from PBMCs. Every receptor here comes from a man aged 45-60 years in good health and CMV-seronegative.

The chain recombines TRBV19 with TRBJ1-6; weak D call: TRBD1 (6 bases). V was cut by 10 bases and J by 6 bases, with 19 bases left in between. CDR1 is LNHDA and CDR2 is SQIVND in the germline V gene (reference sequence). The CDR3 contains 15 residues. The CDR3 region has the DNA TGTGCCACCAGGGGTCGGACGGAGTTTAATTCACCCCTCCACTTT. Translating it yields CATRGRTEFNSPLHF.

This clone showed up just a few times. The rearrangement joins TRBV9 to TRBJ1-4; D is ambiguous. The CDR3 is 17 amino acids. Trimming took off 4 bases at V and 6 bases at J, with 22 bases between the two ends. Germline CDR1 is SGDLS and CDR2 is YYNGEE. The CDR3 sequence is CASSRGISAAGDEKLFF. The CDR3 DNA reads TGTGCCAGCAGCCGTGGGATTTCCGCGGCGGGTGATGAAAAACTGTTTTTT.

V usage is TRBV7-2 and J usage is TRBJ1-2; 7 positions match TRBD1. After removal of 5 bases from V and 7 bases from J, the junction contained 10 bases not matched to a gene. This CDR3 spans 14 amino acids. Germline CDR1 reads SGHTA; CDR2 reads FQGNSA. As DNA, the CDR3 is TGTGCCAGCAGCGCGGGACAGCCTTCCGTTGGCTACACCTTC. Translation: CASSAGQPSVGYTF.

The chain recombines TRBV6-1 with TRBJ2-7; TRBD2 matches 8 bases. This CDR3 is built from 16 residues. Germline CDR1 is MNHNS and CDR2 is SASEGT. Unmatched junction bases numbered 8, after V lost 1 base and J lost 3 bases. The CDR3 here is CASSEGSGGGRYEQYF. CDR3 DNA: TGTGCCAGCAGTGAAGGGTCAGGCGGGGGGCGCTACGAGCAGTACTTC.

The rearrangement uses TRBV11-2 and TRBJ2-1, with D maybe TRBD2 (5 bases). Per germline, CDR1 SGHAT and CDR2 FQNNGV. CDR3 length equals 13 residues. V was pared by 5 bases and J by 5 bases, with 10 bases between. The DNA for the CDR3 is TGTGCCAGCAGCAGCGGACTCAACAATGAGCAGTTCTTC. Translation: CASSSGLNNEQFF.

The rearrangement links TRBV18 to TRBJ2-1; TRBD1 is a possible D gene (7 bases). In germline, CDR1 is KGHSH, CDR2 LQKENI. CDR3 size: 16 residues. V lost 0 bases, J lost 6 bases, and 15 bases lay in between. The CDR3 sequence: CASSPPRGPEGNEQFF. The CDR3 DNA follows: TGTGCCAGCTCACCACCGAGGGGGCCGGAGGGCAATGAGCAGTTCTTC. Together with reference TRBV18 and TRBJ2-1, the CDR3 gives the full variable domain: NAGVMQNPRHLVRRRGQEARLRCSPMKGHSHVYWYRQLPEEGLKFMVYLQKENIIDESGMPKERFSAEFPKEGPSILRIQQVVRGDSAAYFCASSPPRGPEGNEQFFGPGTRLTVL.

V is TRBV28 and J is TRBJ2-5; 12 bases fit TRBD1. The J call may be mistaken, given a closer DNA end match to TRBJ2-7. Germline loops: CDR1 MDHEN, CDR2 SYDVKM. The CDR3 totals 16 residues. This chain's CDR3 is CASSLWEGQGAGEQYF. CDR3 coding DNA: TGTGCCAGCAGTTTATGGGAGGGACAGGGGGCCGGCGAGCAGTACTTC.

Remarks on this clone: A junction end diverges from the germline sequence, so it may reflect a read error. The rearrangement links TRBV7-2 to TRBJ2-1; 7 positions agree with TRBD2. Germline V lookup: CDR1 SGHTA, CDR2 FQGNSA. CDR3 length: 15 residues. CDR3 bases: TGTGCCAGCAGCTTAGACGGGGGGTATTACAATAAGCAGTTCTTC. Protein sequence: CASSLDGGYYNKQFF. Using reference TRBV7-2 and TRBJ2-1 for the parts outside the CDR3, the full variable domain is GAGVSQSPSNKVTEKGKDVELRCDPISGHTALYWYRQSLGQGLEFLIYFQGNSAPDKSGLPSDRFSAERTGGSVSTLTIQRTQQEDSAVYLCASSLDGGYYNKQFFGPGTRLTVL.

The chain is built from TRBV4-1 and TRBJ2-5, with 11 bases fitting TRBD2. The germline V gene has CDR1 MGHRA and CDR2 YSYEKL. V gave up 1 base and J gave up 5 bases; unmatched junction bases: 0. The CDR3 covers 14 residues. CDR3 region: CASSQGTSGETQYF. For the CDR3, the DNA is TGCGCCAGCAGCCAAGGGACTAGCGGGGAGACCCAGTACTTC.

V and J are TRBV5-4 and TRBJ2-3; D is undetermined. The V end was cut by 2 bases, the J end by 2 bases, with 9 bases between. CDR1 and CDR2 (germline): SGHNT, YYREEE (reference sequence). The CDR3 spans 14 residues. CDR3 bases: TGTGCCAGCAGCTTCGGCGGAAACACAGATACGCAGTATTTT. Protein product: CASSFGGNTDTQYF.

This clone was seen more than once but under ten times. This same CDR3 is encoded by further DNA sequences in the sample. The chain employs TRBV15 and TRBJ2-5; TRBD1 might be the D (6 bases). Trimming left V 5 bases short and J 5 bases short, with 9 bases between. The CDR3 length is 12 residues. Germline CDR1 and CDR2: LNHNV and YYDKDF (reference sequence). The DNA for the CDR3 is TGTGCCACCAGCCGGGACATCGAGACCCAGTACTTC. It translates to CATSRDIETQYF.

The CDR3 sequence: CASSLTSVRGGRNEQFF. For the CDR3, the DNA is TGTGCCAGCAGCTTAACGAGCGTGCGGGGGGGCCGCAATGAGCAGTTCTTC. The chain uses TRBV7-3 and TRBJ2-1, with TRBD2 identical over 9 bases. The J segment lost 6 bases and the V segment lost 0 bases, leaving 9 bases of the junction unmatched. Germline CDR1 SGHTA, CDR2 FQGTGA. The CDR3 is 17 amino acids.

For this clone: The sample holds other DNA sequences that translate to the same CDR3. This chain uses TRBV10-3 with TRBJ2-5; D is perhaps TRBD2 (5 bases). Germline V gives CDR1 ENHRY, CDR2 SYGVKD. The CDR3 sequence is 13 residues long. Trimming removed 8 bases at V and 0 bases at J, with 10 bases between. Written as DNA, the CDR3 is TGTGCCATCTCCGGAGGTTACCAAGAGACCCAGTACTTC. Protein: CAISGGYQETQYF.

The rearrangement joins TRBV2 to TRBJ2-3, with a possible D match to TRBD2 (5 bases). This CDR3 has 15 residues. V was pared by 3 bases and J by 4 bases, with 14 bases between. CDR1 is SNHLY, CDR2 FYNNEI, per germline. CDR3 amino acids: CASSDTPGGSDTQYF. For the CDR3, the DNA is TGTGCCAGCAGTGATACCCCAGGCGGGTCAGATACGCAGTATTTT.

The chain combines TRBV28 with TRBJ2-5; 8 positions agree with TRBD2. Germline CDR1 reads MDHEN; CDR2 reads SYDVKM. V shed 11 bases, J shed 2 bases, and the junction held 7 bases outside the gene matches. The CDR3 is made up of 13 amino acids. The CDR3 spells CAGMSGGQETQYF. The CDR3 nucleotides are TGTGCCGGGATGTCGGGGGGGCAAGAGACCCAGTACTTC.

CDR3 region: CASSFPGFGTEAFF. DNA of the CDR3: TGCGCCAGCAGCTTCCCAGGGTTTGGCACTGAAGCTTTCTTT. The gene calls are TRBV5-1 and TRBJ1-1; the D gene is possibly TRBD1 (5 bases). In germline, CDR1 is SGHRS, CDR2 YFSETQ. The length of the CDR3 is 14 residues. V lost 2 bases and J lost 4, with 12 bases in between.

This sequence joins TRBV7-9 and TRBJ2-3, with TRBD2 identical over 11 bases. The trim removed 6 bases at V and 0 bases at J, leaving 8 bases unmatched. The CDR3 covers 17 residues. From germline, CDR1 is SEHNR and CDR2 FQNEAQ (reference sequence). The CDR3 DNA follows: TGTGCCAGCAGTTTCTCTAGCGGGGGGCCAAGCACAGATACGCAGTATTTT. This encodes CASSFSSGGPSTDTQYF.

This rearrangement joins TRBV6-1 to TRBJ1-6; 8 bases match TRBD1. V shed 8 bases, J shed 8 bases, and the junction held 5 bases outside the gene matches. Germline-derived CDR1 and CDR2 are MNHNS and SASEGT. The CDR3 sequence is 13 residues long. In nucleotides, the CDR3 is TGTGCCAGCGGGGGACAGGTGGATTCACCCCTCCACTTT. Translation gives CASGGQVDSPLHF.

This chain's CDR3 is CASSPPSSTVVNYGYTF. Written as DNA, the CDR3 is TGCGCCAGCAGCCCTCCCTCGTCGACAGTAGTTAACTATGGCTACACCTTC. J is TRBJ1-2 and V is TRBV5-1; TRBD1 might be the D (5 bases). Trimming left V 4 bases short and J 1 base short, with 20 bases between. The V gene's germline CDR1 is SGHRS and CDR2 YFSETQ. This CDR3 is 17 amino acids long.

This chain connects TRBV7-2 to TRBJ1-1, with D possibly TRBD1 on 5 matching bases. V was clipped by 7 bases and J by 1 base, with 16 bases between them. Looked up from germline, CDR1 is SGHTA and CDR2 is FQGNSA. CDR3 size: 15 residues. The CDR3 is CASNRMVQGNTEAFF. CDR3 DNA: TGTGCCAGCAACCGAATGGTGCAGGGGAACACTGAAGCTTTCTTT.

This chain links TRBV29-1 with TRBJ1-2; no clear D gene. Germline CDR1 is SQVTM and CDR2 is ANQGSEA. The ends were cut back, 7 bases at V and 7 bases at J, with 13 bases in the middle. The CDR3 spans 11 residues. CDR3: CSARAALGYTF. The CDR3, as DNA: TGCAGCGCCCGAGCGGCGCTTGGCTACACCTTC.

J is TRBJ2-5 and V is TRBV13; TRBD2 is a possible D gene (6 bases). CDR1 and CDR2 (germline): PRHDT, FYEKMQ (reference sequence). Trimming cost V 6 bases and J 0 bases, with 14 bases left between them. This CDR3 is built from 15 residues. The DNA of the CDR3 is TGTGCCAGCAGAAAGGTGGCGGGGAACCAAGAGACCCAGTACTTC. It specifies CASRKVAGNQETQYF. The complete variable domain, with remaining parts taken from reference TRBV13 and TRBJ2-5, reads AAGVIQSPRHLIKEKRETATLKCYPIPRHDTVYWYQQGPGQDPQFLISFYEKMQSDKGSIPDRFSAQQFSDYHSELNMSSLELGDSALYFCASRKVAGNQETQYFGPGTRLLVL.

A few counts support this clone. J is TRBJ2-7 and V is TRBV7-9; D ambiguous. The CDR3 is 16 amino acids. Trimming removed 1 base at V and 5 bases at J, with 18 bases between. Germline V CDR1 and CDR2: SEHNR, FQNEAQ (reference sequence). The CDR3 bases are TGTGCCAGCAGCTTAGAGTCCGCTTCTATGTTTCACGAGCAGTACTTC. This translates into CASSLESASMFHEQYF.

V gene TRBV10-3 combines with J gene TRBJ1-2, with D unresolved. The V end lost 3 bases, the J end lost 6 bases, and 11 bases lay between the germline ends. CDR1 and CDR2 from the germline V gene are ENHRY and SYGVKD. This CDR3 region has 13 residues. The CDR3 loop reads CAISDGGVHGYTF. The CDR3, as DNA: TGTGCCATCAGTGACGGTGGAGTTCATGGCTACACCTTC.

CDR3 sequence (DNA): TGCGCCAGCAGCCAATTTAGCGGGTCCTCCTACGAGCAGTACTTC. Its translation is CASSQFSGSSYEQYF. This chain uses TRBV4-3 with TRBJ2-7; TRBD2 aligns across 7 bases. Germline trimming cut 2 bases from V and 0 bases from J; bases unmatched to any gene: 4. The CDR3 length is 15 residues. Germline V gene data show CDR1 as LGHNA and CDR2 as YSLEER.